The source of this T cell receptor beta chain is a study of blood T cell repertoires in COVID-19. At the level of the study: Spain, Italy and the United States supplied samples that represented acute and convalescent COVID-19. Nucleic acid was either cDNA or gDNA, and it came from T cells, B-cell-depleted T cells, or PBMCs.

This clone was counted once. Clones were read by immunoSEQ multiplex PCR, and TCRdb kept only the in-frame ones, dropping some. The repertoire holds some 99,000 clones, with 70% to 90% as singletons. Germline lookup yields CDR1 SGHVS and CDR2 FNYEAQ. The V end lost 5 bases, the J end lost 5 bases, and 18 bases lay between the germline ends. There are 16 residues in the CDR3. The chain recombines TRBV7-6 with TRBJ2-2; TRBD1 might be the D (6 bases). This clonotype was sampled from a man between 65 and 79 years old with acute or convalescent COVID-19. Input material: peripheral blood. The CDR3 DNA sequence: TGTGCCAGCAGCCCCACCCGAGGGGGAGATACCGGGGAGCTGTTTTTT. It specifies CASSPTRGGDTGELFF.